This TCR beta chain stems from a study of T cell repertoires in cytomegalovirus infection. Whole-study findings and limits: The response measured ex vivo was dominated by TCR beta clonotypes (HLA-C-restricted and CMV-specific).

V shed 7 bases and J shed 1 base, with 11 bases lying between them. This CDR3 is 12 amino acids long. Germline-derived CDR1 and CDR2 are SQVTM and ANQGSEA. Each CDR3 protein gets one entry after TCRdb re-called the reads with MiXCR. The data contain 300,000 to 400,000 distinct CDR3 sequences, more than 20% of them singletons. Turning to this clonotype: Its antigen is still unknown.

The chain recombines TRBV29-1 with TRBJ2-7, with TRBD2 as a possible D gene (5 bases). Specimen: cultured PBMCs, collected from culture after CMV antigen stimulation. The sequence was obtained from a human donor in good health (CMV status not recorded). Some clones in this sample may be carry-over from other donors' samples. The CDR3 sequence is CSATRRSYEQYF. CDR3 nucleotides: TGCAGCGCTACTAGGAGGTCCTACGAGCAGTACTTC.